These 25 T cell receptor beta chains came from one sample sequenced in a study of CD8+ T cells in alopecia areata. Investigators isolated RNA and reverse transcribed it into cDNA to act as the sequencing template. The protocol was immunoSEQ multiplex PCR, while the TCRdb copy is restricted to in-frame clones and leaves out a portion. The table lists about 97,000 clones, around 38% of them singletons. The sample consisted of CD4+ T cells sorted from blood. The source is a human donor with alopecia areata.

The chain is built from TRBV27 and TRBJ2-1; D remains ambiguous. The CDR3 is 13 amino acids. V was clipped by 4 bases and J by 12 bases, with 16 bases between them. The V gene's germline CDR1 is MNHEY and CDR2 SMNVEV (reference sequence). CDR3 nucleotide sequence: TGTGCCAGCAGTTCCGGCCCCTGGGGTTGGCAGTTCTTC. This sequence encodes CASSSGPWGWQFF.

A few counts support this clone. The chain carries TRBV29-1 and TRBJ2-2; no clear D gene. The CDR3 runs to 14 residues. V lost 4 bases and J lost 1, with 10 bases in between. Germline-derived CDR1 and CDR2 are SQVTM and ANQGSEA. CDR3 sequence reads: CSVAASRNTGELFF. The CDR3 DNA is TGCAGCGTTGCAGCAAGCCGGAACACCGGGGAGCTGTTTTTT.

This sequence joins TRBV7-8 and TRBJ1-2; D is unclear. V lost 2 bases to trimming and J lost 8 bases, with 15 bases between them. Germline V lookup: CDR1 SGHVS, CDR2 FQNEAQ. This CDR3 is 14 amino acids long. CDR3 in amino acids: CASSLRAGSWGYTF. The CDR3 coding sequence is TGTGCCAGCAGCTTAAGGGCGGGTTCTTGGGGCTACACCTTC. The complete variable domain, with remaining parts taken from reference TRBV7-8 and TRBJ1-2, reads GAGVSQSPRYKVAKRGQDVALRCDPISGHVSLFWYQQALGQGPEFLTYFQNEAQLDKSGLPSDRFFAERPEGSVSTLKIQRTQQEDSAVYLCASSLRAGSWGYTFGSGTRLTVV.

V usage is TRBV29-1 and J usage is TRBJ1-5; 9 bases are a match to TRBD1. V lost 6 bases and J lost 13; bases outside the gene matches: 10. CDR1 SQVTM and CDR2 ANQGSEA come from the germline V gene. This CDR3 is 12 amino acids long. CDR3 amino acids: CSVGLQGARQHF. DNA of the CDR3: TGCAGCGTGGGCCTACAGGGGGCCAGGCAGCATTTT.

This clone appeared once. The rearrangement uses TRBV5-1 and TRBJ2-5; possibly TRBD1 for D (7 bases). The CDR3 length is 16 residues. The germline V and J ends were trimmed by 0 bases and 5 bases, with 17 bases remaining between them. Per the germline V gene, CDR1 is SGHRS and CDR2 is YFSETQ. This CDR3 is CASSLENGGGKETQYF. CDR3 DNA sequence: TGCGCCAGCAGCTTGGAGAATGGAGGGGGCAAGGAGACCCAGTACTTC.

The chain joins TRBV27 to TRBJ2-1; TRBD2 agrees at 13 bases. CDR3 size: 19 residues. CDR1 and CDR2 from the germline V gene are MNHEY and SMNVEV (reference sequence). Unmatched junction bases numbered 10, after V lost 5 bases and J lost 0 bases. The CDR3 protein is CASSTSGLAGRSSYNEQFF. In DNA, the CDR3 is TGTGCCAGCAGTACATCGGGACTAGCGGGGCGGAGCTCCTACAATGAGCAGTTCTTC.

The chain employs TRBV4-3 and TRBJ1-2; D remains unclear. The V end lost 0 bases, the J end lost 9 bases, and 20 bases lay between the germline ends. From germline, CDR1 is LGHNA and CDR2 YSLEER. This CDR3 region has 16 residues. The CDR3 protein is CASSQDSGPSAMSYTF. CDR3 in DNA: TGCGCCAGCAGCCAAGATAGCGGTCCTTCCGCTATGAGCTACACCTTC.

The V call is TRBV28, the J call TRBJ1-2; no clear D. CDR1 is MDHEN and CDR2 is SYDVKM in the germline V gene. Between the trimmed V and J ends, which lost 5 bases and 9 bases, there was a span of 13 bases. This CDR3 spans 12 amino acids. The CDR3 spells CASSVRPLSYTF. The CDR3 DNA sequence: TGTGCCAGCAGTGTGCGCCCCTTGAGCTACACCTTC.

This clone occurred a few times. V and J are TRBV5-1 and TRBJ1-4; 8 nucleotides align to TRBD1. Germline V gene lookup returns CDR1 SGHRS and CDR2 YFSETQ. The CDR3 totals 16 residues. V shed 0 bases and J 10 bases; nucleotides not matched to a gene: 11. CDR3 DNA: TGCGCCAGCAGCTTGGTTCCGGTGACAGGGGACGGAAAACTGTTTTTT. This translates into CASSLVPVTGDGKLFF.

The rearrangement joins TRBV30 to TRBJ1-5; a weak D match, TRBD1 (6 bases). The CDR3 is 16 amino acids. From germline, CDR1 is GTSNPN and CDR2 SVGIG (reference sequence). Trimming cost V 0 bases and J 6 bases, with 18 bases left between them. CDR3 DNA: TGTGCCTGGAGTGTAGTCACAGGGACCCCTGGTCAGCCCCAGCATTTT. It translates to CAWSVVTGTPGQPQHF.

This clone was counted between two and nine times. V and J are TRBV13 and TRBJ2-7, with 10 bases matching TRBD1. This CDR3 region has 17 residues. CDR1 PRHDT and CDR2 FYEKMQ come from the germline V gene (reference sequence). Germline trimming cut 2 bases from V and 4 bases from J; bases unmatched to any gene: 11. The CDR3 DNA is TGTGCCAGCAGCTTACAATCCCGCCGGGACAGGGGTTACGAGCAGTACTTC. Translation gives CASSLQSRRDRGYEQYF.

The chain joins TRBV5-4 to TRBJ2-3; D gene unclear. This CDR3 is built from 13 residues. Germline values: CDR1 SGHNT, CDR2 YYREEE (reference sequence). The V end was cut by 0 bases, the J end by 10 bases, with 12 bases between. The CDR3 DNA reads TGTGCCAGCAGCTTGGGAACAAGTTCCTCGCAGTATTTT. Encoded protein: CASSLGTSSSQYF.

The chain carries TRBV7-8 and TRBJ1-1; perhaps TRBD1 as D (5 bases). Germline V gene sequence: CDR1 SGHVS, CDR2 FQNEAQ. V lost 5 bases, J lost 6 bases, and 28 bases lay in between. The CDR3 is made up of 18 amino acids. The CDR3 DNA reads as TGTGCCAGCAGCCCTTCCCCCACCGCGGGGGGTATGGAGCCTGAAGCTTTCTTT. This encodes CASSPSPTAGGMEPEAFF.

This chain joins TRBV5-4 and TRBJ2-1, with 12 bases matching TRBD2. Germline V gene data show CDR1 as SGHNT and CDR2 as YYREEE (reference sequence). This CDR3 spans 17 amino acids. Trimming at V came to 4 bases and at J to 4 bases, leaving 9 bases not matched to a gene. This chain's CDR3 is CASSVIWTSGAYNEQFF. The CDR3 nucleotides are TGTGCCAGCAGCGTCATCTGGACTAGCGGGGCGTACAATGAGCAGTTCTTC.

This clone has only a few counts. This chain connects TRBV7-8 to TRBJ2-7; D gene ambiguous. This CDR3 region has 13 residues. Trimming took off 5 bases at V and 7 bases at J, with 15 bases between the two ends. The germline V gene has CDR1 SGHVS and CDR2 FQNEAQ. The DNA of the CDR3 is TGTGCCAGCAGCCTCGGCCCGGGCCTAGAGCAGTACTTC. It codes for CASSLGPGLEQYF.

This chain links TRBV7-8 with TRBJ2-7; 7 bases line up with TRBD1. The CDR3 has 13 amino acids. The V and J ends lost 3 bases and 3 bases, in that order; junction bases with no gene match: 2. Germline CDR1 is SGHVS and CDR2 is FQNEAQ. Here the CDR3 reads CASSFAGGYEQYF. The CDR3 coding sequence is TGTGCCAGCAGCTTTGCAGGGGGCTACGAGCAGTACTTC.

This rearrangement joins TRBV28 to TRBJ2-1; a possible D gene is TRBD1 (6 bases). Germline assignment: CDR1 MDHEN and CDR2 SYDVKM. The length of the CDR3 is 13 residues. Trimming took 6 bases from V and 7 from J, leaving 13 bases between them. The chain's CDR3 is CASRSGTLNEQFF. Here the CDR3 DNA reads TGTGCCAGCAGGTCCGGGACACTAAATGAGCAGTTCTTC.

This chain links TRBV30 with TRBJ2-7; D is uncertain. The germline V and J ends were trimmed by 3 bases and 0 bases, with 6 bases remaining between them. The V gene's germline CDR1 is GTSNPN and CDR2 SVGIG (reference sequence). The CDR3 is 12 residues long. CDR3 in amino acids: CAWSRISYEQYF. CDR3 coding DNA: TGTGCCTGGAGCAGGATCTCCTACGAGCAGTACTTC. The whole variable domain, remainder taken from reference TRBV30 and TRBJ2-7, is SQTIHQWPATLVQPVGSPLSLECTVEGTSNPNLYWYRQAAGRGLQLLFYSVGIGQISSEVPQNLSASRPQDRQFILSSKKLLLSDSGFYLCAWSRISYEQYFGPGTRLTVT.

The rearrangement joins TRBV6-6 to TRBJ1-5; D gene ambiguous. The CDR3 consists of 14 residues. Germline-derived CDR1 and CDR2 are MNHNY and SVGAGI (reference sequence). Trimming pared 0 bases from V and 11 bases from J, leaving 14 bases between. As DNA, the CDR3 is TGTGCCAGCAGTTACTCGGTTGGATCCGAGGCCCAGCATTTT. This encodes CASSYSVGSEAQHF.

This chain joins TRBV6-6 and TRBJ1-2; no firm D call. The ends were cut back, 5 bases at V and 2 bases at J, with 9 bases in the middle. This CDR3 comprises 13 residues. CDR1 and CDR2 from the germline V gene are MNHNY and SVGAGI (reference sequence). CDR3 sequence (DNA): TGTGCCAGCAGTCGGGGTTTAAACTATGGCTACACCTTC. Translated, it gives CASSRGLNYGYTF.

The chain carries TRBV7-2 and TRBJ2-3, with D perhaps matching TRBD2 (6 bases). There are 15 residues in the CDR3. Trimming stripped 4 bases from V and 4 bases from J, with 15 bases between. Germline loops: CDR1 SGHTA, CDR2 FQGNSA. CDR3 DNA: TGTGCCAGCAGCTCCGAAGGACTAACCCCAGATACGCAGTATTTT. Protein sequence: CASSSEGLTPDTQYF.

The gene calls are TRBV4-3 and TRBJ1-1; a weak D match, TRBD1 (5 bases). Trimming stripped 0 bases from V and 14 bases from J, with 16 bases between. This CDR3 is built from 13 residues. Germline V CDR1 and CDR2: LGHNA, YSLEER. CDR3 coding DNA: TGCGCCAGCAGCCAAGAACGGTCAGGGCGGAGGTTCTTT. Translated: CASSQERSGRRFF.

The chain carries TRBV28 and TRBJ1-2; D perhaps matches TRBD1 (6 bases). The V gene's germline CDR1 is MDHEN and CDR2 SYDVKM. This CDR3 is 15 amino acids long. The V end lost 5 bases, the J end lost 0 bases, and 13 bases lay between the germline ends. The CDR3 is CASSPSGQTNYGYTF. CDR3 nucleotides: TGTGCCAGCAGTCCTTCCGGACAGACTAACTATGGCTACACCTTC.

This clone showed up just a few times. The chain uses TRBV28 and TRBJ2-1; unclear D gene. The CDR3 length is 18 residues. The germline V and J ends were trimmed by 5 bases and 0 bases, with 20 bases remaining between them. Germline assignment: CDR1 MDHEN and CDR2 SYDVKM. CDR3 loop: CASSPRRRPMSSYNEQFF. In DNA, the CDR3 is TGTGCCAGCAGTCCGAGGCGCCGACCGATGAGCTCCTACAATGAGCAGTTCTTC. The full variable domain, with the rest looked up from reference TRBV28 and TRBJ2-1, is DVKVTQSSRYLVKRTGEKVFLECVQDMDHENMFWYRQDPGLGLRLIYFSYDVKMKEKGDIPEGYSVSREKKERFSLILESASTNQTSMYLCASSPRRRPMSSYNEQFFGPGTRLTVL.

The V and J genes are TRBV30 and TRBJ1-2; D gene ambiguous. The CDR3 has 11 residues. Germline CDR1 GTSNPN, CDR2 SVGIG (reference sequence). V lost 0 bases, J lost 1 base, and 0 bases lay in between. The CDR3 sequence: CAWSVNYGYTF. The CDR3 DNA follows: TGTGCCTGGAGTGTTAACTATGGCTACACCTTC.